A single TCR beta chain is shown here with its context. Its specificity is not known. This CDR3 comprises 15 residues. CDR1 is DFQATT and CDR2 is SNEGSKA in the germline V gene (reference sequence). Germline trimming cut 1 base from V and 4 bases from J; bases unmatched to any gene: 8. This entry is derived from a study of human T cells and chemical hapten exposure. Findings and limits, study-wide: The immune response of these alopecia patients might not match healthy individuals'.

Regarding time point: patch test 1, 2 weeks after DPC sensitization. Treatment meaning: therapeutic diphenylcyclopropenone sensitization with weekly scalp DPC. MiXCR was run by TCRdb on the RACE reads, yielding one entry per CDR3 protein. This sample has approximately 74,000 distinct CDR3 sequences, with 25% to 40% found just once. The TCR comes from a middle-aged man with alopecia areata. Some clones in this sample may be carry-over from other donors' samples. J is TRBJ2-5 and V is TRBV20-1; TRBD2 matches 8 bases. Sequences were derived from whole blood, sampled in connection with sensitization to the hapten diphenylcyclopropenone (DPC). CDR3 protein: CSARVREGFRETQYF. The CDR3 coding sequence is TGCAGTGCTAGAGTCCGGGAGGGCTTTCGAGAGACCCAGTACTTC.